Shown below are 7 T cell receptor beta chains from a single sample sequenced in a study of cytomegalovirus exposure and HLA in healthy donors (dated by TCRdb to the late 2010s). The receptor library was made with the immunoSEQ multiplex PCR assay. For the multiplex PCR, a mixture combining 60 forward primers for TCR Vbeta segments and 13 reverse primers for TCR Jbeta segments was used. TCRdb took over this immuneACCESS table, retaining in-frame rearrangements with V and J assigned. Such tables are incomplete; in checked studies, under half of the missing clones stem from an unresolved V gene, and the remainder is unexplained. Within this sample are about 120,000 clones, with around three quarters of them counted one time only. The ten largest clonotypes hold roughly 3% of the sample. Sequences were obtained from PBMCs. These receptor sequences come from a woman aged 18-29 years in good health and CMV-seropositive.

This chain connects TRBV19 to TRBJ1-5; D gene unclear. This CDR3 has 14 residues. The germline V gene has CDR1 LNHDA and CDR2 SQIVND (reference sequence). V was trimmed by 7 bases and J by 5 bases, leaving 15 bases between them. The CDR3 protein is CASKTLADYQPQHF. In DNA form, the CDR3 reads TGTGCCAGTAAGACTTTGGCAGATTATCAGCCCCAGCATTTT.

The chain recombines TRBV19 with TRBJ2-7; 9 nucleotides line up with TRBD1. This CDR3 has 15 residues. Germline CDR1 LNHDA, CDR2 SQIVND (reference sequence). Losses at the gene ends were 1 base for V and 3 bases for J; bases not matched to a gene: 4. CDR3 in DNA: TGTGCCAGTAGTATAGTGGGGACAGGGCACTACGAGCAGTACTTC. Its translation is CASSIVGTGHYEQYF.

The genes are TRBV30 and TRBJ2-3; 12 bases map to TRBD2. The V segment lost 1 base and the J segment 2 bases; nucleotides outside the gene matches: 4. Germline values: CDR1 GTSNPN, CDR2 SVGIG (reference sequence). The CDR3 has 16 amino acids. The CDR3 DNA reads TGTGCCTGGAGTGCCCTAGCGGGAGGGCTCACAGATACGCAGTATTTT. Translation: CAWSALAGGLTDTQYF.

J is TRBJ2-7 and V is TRBV7-3; TRBD2 matches 7 bases. Per germline, CDR1 SGHTA and CDR2 FQGTGA. There are 13 residues in the CDR3. The V and J ends lost 5 bases and 4 bases, in that order; junction bases with no gene match: 5. CDR3 in DNA: TGTGCCAGCAGCCGAAAGGGAGGGTACGAGCAGTACTTC. This sequence encodes CASSRKGGYEQYF. The variable domain in full, completed from reference TRBV7-3 and TRBJ2-7, reads GAGVSQTPSNKVTEKGKYVELRCDPISGHTALYWYRQSLGQGPEFLIYFQGTGAADDSGLPNDRFFAVRPEGSVSTLKIQRTERGDSAVYLCASSRKGGYEQYFGPGTRLTVT.

The chain couples TRBV19 to TRBJ1-1; no firm D call. CDR3 size: 13 residues. The V and J ends lost 3 bases and 0 bases respectively, with 5 bases between them. CDR1 is LNHDA, CDR2 SQIVND, per germline (reference sequence). CDR3 loop: CASSIRMNTEAFF. In DNA form, the CDR3 reads TGTGCCAGTAGTATCAGGATGAACACTGAAGCTTTCTTT.

The chain uses TRBV10-1 and TRBJ2-5, with a possible D match to TRBD2 (5 bases). CDR3 length equals 15 residues. Trimming stripped 5 bases from V and 5 bases from J, with 18 bases between. Germline V gene lookup returns CDR1 WNHNN and CDR2 SYGVQD (reference sequence). The CDR3 loop reads CASSRPPTRGETQYF. In DNA form, the CDR3 reads TGCGCCAGCAGTCGTCCCCCTACTAGAGGGGAGACCCAGTACTTC.

This clone was found a few times. The J gene is TRBJ1-1, the V gene TRBV11-3; 8 bases line up with TRBD1. The germline CDR1 and CDR2 sequences are SGHNT and YENEEA. V lost 5 bases, J lost 9 bases, and 11 bases stayed unmatched. The CDR3 spans 14 residues. The CDR3: CASSPRGQNKKAFF. In DNA, the CDR3 is TGTGCCAGCAGCCCCAGGGGGCAGAACAAGAAAGCTTTCTTT.